The clone carrying this TCR beta chain was observed once. Its antigen is still unknown. At one of its ends the junction is not consistent with the germline gene, which may arise from a read error. The sample originates from a study of type 1 regulatory T cells. Study in general: An in vitro protocol generated T-allo10, a Tr1-enriched, alloantigen-specific CD4 T cell product.

Germline loops: CDR1 SGHVS, CDR2 FQNEAQ. The CDR3 totals 17 residues. From the reads, TCRdb called clonotypes with MiXCR, one entry per CDR3 protein. The table records roughly 62,000 distinct CDR3 sequences, 62% of them present only once. Regarding the study as a whole: Type 1 regulatory T cells had a more restricted TCR repertoire than non-type 1 regulatory T cells.

The V gene is TRBV7-8, the J gene TRBJ2-2, with D unresolved. Sequenced input: cultured non-Tr1 T cells, either the whole culture or a sorted T cell fraction (not recorded which). This TCR was recovered from a human donor in good health. CDR3 region: CAGSPPLRIQRTGELFF. The CDR3 DNA is TGTGCCGGCAGCCCTCCACTCCGCATCCAGAGAACCGGGGAGCTGTTTTTT.